The T cell receptor (beta chain) described here comes from a study of blood T cell repertoires in COVID-19. Study background: COVID-19 samples from acute and convalescent phases originated in the United States, Italy and Spain. PBMCs, B-cell-depleted T cells, or T cells were the source of the cDNA or gDNA that made up the material.

Authors' processing steps: How many nucleated cells were present was estimated from reference gene primer amplification. Produced via immunoSEQ multiplex PCR; TCRdb's table is partial and in-frame only. V and J calls and clone size come straight from that table; D and trimming were deduced from the DNA. In the table there are fewer than 130,000 clones, roughly 85% of which are singletons. This CDR3 comprises 17 residues. The germline CDR1 and CDR2 sequences are MNHEY and SMNVEV (reference sequence). V was clipped by 5 bases and J by 3 bases; unmatched bases: 14. This chain connects TRBV27 to TRBJ2-5, with TRBD1 identical over 8 bases. The source is a human donor in a cohort sampled during active COVID-19. Input material: peripheral blood. CDR3 sequence reads: CASSQLDGTGPKETQYF. The CDR3 region has the DNA TGTGCCAGCAGTCAACTAGACGGGACAGGCCCAAAAGAGACCCAGTACTTC.